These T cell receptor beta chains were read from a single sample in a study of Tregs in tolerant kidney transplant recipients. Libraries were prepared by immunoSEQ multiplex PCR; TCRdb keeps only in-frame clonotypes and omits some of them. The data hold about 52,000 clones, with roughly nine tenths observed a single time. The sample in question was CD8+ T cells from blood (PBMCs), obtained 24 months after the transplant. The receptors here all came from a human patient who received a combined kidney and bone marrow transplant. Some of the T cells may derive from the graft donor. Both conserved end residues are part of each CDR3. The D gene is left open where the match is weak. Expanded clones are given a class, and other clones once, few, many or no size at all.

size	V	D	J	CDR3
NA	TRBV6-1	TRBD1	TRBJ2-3	CASSDRTGNRPDTQYF
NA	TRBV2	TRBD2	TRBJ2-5	CASISGGAPETQYF
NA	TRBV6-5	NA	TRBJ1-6	CASRPGHSSSPLHF
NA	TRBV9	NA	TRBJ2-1	CASSVEGTQDNEQFF
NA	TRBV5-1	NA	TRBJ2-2	CASSLGTAPGELFF
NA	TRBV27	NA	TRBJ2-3	CASSAPDRLRMHF
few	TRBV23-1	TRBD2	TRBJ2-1	CASSHPIEGLAGKSSYNEQFF
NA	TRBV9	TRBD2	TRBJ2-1	CASSPLGGGPHNEQFF
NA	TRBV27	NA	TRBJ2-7	CASSDLDSNYEQYF
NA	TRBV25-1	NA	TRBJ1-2	CASSESIYGYTF
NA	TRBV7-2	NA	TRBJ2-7	CASSLVSSGGASQYF
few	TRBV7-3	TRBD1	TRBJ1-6	CASSRQGNSPLHF
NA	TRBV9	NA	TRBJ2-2	CASSVVGATGELFF
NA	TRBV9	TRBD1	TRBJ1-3	CASSLAGGWDLGGNTIYF
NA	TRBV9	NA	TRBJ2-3	CASSPGHLGGGSLDTQYF
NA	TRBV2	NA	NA	CASSEGPYYEQYF
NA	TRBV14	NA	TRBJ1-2	CASSQDGWGGTLWYGYTF
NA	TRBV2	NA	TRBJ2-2	CASSAPGHKPNTGELFF
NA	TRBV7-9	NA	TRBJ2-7	CASSLSMGAKSYEQYF
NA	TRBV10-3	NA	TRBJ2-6	CAISEAILSSGANVLTF
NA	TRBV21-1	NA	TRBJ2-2	CASSKGSGENTGELFF
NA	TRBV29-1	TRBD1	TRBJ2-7	CSVETGNNYEQYF
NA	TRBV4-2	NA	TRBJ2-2	CASSQARAGELFF
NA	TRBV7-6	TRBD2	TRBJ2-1	CAAATSGGVSYNEQFF
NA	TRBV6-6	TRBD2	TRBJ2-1	CASSLLPSGPYNEQFF
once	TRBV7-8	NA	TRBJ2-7	CASSLVAYEQYF
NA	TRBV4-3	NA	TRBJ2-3	CASSQGASEDTQYF
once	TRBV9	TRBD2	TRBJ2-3	CASSVAGGPPDTQYF
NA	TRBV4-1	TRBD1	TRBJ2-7	CASSHLGTGGTEQYF
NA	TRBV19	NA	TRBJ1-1	CASSGASEAFF
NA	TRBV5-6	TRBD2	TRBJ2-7	CASSLAAGGSYEQYF
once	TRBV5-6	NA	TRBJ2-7	CASSFRGSDREQYF
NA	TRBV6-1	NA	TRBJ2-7	CASSVYAYEQYF
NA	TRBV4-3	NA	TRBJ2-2	CASSQDTSGELFF
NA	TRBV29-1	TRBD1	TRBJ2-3	CSVTGADTQYF
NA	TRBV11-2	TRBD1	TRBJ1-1	CASRLNMGQGRGTEAFF
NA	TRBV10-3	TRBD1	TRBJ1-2	CATVTGSDGYTF
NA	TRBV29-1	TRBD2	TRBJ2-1	CSVAPTGGYNEQFF
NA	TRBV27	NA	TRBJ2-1	CASSSSSYNEQFF
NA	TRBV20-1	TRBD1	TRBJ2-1	CSGQGAEQFF
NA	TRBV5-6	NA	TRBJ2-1	CASSLILAPGEQFF
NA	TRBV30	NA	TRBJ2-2	CAVGELRGRISGELFF